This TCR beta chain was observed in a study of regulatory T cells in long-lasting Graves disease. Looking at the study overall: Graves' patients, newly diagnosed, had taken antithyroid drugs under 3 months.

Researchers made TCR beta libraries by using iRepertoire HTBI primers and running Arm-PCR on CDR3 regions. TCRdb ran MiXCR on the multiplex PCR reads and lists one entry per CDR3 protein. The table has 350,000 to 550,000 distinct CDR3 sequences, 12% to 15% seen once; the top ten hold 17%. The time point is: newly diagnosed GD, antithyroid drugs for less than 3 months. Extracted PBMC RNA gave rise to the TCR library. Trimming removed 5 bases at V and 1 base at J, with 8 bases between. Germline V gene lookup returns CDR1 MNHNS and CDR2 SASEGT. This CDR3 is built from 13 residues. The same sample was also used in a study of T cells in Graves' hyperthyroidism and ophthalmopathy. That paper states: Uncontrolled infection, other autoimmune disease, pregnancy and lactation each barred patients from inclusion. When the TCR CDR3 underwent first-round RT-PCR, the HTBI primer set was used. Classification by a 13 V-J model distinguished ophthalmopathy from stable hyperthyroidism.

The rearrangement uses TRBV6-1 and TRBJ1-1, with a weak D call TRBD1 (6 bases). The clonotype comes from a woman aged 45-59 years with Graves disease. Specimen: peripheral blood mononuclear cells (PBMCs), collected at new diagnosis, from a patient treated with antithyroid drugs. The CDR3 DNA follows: TGTGCCAGCAGTACAGGGTCGAACACTGAAGCTTTCTTT. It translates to CASSTGSNTEAFF.